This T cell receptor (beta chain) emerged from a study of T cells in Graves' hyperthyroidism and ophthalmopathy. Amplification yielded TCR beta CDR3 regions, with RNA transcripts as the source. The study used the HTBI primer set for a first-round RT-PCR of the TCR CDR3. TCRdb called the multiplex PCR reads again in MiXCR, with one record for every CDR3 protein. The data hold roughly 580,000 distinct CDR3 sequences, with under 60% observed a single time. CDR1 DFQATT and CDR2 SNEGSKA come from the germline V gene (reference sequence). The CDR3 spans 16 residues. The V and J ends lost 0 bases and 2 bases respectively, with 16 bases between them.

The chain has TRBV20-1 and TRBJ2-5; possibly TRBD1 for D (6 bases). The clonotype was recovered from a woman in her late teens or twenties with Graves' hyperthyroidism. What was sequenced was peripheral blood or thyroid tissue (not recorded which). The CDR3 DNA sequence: TGCAGTGCTAGAGATTTTGGGGACATTAGTCAAGAGACCCAGTACTTC. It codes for CSARDFGDISQETQYF.